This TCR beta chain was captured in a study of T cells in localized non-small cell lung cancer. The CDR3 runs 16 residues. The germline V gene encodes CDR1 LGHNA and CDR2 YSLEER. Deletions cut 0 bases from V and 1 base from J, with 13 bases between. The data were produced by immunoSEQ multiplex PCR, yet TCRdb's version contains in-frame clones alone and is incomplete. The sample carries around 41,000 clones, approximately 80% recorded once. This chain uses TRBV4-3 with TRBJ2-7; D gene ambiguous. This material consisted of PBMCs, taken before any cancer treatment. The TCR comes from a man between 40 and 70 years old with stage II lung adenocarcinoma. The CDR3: CASSQEARSQSYEQYF. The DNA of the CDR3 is TGCGCCAGCAGCCAAGAGGCAAGATCCCAATCCTACGAGCAGTACTTC.